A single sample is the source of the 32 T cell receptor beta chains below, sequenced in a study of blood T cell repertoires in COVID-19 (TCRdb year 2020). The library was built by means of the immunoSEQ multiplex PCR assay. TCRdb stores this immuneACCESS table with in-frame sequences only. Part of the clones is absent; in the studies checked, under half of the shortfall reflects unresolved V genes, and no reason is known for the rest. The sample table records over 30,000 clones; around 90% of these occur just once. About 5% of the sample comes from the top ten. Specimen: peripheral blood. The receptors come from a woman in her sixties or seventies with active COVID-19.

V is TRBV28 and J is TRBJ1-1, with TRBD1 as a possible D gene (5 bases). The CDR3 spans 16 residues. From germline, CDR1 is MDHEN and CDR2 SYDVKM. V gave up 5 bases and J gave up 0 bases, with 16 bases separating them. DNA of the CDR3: TGTGCCAGCAGTATCACAGGATATGGGGTGAACACTGAAGCTTTCTTT. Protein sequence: CASSITGYGVNTEAFF.

As DNA, the CDR3 is TGTGCCAGCAGTTACGGAGGACGGAGCGGGGGACTACTTCGCGGGGAGCTGTTTTTT. It specifies CASSYGGRSGGLLRGELFF. This rearrangement joins TRBV6-2 or TRBV6-3 to TRBJ2-2, with 8 bases identical to TRBD2. This CDR3 is built from 19 residues. The germline gives CDR1 MNHEY, CDR2 SVGEGT. Losses at the gene ends were 2 bases for V and 7 bases for J; bases not matched to a gene: 18.

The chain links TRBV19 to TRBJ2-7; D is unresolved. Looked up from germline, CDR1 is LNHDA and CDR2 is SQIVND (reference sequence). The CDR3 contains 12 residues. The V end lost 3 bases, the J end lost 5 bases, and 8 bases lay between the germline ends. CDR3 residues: CASSINQNEQYF. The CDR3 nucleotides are TGTGCCAGTAGTATTAACCAGAACGAGCAGTACTTC.

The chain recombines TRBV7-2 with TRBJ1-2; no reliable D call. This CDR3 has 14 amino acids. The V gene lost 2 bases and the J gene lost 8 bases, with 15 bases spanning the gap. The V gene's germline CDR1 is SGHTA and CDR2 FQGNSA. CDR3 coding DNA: TGTGCCAGCAGCTTAATTTATCCAGGTGTCGGCTACACCTTC. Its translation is CASSLIYPGVGYTF.

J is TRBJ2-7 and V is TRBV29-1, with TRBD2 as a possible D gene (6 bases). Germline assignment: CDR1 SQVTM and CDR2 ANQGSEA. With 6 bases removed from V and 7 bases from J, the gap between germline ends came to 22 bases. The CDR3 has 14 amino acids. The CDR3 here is CSVTYGAGNFEQYF. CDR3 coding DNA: TGCAGCGTCACGTATGGGGCGGGGAATTTTGAGCAGTACTTC.

Here the CDR3 reads CASSLGGMGGQIGTQYF. CDR3 DNA: TGTGCCAGCAGCTTAGGCGGTATGGGGGGACAGATCGGGACCCAGTACTTC. The chain couples TRBV7-8 to TRBJ2-5; D perhaps matches TRBD1 (7 bases). V lost 1 base and J lost 7, with 22 bases in between. The germline gives CDR1 SGHVS, CDR2 FQNEAQ. This CDR3 spans 17 amino acids. The whole variable domain, remainder taken from reference TRBV7-8 and TRBJ2-5, is GAGVSQSPRYKVAKRGQDVALRCDPISGHVSLFWYQQALGQGPEFLTYFQNEAQLDKSGLPSDRFFAERPEGSVSTLKIQRTQQEDSAVYLCASSLGGMGGQIGTQYFGPGTRLLVL.

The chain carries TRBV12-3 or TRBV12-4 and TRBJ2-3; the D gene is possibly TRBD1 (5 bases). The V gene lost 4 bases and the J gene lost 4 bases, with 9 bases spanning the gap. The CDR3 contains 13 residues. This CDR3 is CASSSQTADTQYF. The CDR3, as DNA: TGTGCCAGCAGTTCCCAGACAGCAGATACGCAGTATTTT.

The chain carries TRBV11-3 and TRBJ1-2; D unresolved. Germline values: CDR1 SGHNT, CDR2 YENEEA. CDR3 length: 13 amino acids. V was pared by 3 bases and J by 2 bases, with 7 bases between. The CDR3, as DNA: TGTGCCAGCAGCTTTGACACGAACTATGGCTACACCTTC. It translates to CASSFDTNYGYTF.

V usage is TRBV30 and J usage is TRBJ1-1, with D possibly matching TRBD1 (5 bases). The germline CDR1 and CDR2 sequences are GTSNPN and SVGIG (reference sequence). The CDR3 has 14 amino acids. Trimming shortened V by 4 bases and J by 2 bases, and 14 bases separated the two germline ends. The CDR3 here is CAWKRGGLNTEAFF. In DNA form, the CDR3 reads TGTGCCTGGAAAAGGGGAGGGTTAAACACTGAAGCTTTCTTT.

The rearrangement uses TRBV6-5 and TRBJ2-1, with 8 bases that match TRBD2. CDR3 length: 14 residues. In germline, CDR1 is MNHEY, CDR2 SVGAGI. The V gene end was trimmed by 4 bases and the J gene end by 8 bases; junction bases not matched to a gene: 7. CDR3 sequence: CASSSAGGTDEQFF. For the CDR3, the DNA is TGTGCCAGCAGTTCCGCGGGGGGAACGGATGAGCAGTTCTTC.

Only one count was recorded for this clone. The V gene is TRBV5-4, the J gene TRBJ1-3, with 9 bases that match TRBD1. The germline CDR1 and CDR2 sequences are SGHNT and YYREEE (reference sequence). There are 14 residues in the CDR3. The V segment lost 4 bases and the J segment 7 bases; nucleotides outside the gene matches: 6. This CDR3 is CASSRGQGGNTIYF. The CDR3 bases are TGTGCCAGCAGCCGGGGACAGGGAGGCAACACCATATATTTT.

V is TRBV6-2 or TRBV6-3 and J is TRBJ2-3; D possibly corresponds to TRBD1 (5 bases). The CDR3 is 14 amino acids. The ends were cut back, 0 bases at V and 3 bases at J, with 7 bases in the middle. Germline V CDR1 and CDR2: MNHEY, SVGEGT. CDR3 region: CASSYSQGTDTQYF. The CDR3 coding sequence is TGTGCCAGCAGTTACTCGCAGGGAACAGATACGCAGTATTTT.

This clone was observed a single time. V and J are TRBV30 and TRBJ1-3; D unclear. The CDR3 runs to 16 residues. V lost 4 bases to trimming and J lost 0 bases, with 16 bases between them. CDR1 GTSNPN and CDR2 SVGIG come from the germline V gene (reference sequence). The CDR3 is CAWIERRQLSGNTIYF. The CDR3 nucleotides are TGTGCCTGGATTGAAAGGCGACAACTCTCTGGAAACACCATATATTTT.

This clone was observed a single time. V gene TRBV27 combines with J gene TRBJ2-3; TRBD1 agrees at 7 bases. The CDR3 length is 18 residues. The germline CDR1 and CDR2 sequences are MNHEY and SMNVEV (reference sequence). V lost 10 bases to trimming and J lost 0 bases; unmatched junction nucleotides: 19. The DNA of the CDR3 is TGTGCCAAGACGAAGACAGGGATCTCCTCGGTGAGCACAGATACGCAGTATTTT. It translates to CAKTKTGISSVSTDTQYF.

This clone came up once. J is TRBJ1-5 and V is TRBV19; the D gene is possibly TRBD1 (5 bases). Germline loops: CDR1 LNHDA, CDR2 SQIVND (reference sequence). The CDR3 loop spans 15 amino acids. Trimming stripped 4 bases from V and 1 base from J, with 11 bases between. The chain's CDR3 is CASSTDGGSNQPQHF. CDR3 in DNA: TGTGCCAGTAGTACTGATGGGGGGAGCAATCAGCCCCAGCATTTT.

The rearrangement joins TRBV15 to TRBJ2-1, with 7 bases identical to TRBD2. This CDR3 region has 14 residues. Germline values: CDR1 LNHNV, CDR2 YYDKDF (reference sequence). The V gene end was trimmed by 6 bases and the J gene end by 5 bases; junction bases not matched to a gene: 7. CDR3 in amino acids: CATSERGLNNEQFF. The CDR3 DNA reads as TGTGCCACCAGTGAGCGGGGACTGAACAATGAGCAGTTCTTC.

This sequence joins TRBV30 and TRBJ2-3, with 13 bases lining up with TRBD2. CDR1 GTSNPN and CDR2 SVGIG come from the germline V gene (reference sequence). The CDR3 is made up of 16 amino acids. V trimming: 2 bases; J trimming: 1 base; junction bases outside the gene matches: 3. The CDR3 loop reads CAWSLLAGGGTDTQYF. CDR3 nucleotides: TGTGCCTGGAGTCTACTAGCGGGGGGGGGCACAGATACGCAGTATTTT.

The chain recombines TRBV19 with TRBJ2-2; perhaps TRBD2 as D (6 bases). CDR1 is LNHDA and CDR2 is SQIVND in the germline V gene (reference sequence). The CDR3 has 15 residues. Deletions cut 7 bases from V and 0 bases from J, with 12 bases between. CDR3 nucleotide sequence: TGTGCCAGTATGTCGGGGGACGCGAACACCGGGGAGCTGTTTTTT. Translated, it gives CASMSGDANTGELFF.

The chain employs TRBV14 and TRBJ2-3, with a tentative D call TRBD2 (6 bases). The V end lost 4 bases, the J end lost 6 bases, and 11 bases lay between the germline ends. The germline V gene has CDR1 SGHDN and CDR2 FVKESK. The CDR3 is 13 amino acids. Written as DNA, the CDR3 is TGTGCCAGCAGCCCAAGACTAGTTGATACGCAGTATTTT. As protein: CASSPRLVDTQYF.

The CDR3 DNA reads as TGTGCCAGCAGCCCCAGAGGAGGGACAGTAACCGGGGAGCTGTTTTTT. It specifies CASSPRGGTVTGELFF. V is TRBV9 and J is TRBJ2-2, with D maybe TRBD1 (7 bases). Germline CDR1 SGDLS, CDR2 YYNGEE. Trimming removed 4 bases at V and 5 bases at J, with 18 bases between. The CDR3 covers 16 residues.

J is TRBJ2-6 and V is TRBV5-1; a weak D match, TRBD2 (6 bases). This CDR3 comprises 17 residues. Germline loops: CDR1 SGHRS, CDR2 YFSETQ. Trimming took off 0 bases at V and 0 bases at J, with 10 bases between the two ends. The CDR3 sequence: CASSLARGNSGANVLTF. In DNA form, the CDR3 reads TGCGCCAGCAGCTTGGCTCGGGGGAACTCTGGGGCCAACGTCCTGACTTTC.

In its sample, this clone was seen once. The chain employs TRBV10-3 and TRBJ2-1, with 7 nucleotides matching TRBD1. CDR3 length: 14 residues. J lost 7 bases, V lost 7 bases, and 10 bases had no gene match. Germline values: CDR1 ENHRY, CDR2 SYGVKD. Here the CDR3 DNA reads TGTGCCATCAACACTCAGGGGGTTAAAAATGAGCAGTTCTTC. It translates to CAINTQGVKNEQFF.

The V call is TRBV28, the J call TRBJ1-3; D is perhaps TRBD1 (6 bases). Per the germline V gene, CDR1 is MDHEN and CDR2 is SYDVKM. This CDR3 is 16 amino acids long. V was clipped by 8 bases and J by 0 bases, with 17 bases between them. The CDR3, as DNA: TGTGCCAGCTTAGCTCTAACAGGGCTCTCTGGAAACACCATATATTTT. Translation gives CASLALTGLSGNTIYF.

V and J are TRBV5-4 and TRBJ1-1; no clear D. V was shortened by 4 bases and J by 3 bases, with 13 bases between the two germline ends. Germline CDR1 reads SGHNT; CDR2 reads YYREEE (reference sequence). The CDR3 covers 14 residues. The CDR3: CASSAANSYTEAFF. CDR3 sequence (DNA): TGTGCCAGCAGCGCCGCAAACTCCTACACTGAAGCTTTCTTT.

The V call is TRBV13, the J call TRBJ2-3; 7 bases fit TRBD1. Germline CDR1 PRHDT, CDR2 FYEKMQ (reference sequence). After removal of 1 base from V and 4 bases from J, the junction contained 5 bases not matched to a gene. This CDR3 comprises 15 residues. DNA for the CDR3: TGTGCCAGCAGCTTAGCCCTCACAGGGGCAGATACGCAGTATTTT. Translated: CASSLALTGADTQYF. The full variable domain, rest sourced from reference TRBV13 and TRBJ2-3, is AAGVIQSPRHLIKEKRETATLKCYPIPRHDTVYWYQQGPGQDPQFLISFYEKMQSDKGSIPDRFSAQQFSDYHSELNMSSLELGDSALYFCASSLALTGADTQYFGPGTRLTVL.

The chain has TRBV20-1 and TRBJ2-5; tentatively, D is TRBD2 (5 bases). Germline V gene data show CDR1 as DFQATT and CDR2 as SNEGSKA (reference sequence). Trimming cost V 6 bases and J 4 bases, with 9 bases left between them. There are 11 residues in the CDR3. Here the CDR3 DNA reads TGCAGTGCCACCCGGGGAGAGACCCAGTACTTC. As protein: CSATRGETQYF.

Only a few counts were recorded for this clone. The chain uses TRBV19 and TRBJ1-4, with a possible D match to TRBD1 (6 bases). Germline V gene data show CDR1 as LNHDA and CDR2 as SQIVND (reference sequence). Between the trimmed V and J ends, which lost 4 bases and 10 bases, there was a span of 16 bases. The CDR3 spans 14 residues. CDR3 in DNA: TGTGCCAGTAGTAACGACAGGACGTTAGGAAAACTGTTTTTT. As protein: CASSNDRTLGKLFF.

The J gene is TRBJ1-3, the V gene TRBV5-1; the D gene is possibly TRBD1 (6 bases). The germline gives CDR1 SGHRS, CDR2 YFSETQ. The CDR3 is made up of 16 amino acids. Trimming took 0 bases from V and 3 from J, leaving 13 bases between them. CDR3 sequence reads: CASSLEGRGSGNTIYF. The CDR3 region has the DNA TGCGCCAGCAGCTTGGAGGGCAGGGGAAGTGGAAACACCATATATTTT.

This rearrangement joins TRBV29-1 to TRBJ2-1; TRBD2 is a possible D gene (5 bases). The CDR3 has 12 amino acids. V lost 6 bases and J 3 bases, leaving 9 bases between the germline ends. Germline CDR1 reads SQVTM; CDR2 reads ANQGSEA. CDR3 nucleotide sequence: TGCAGCGTGCGCCGGGGCTACAATGAGCAGTTCTTC. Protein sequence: CSVRRGYNEQFF.

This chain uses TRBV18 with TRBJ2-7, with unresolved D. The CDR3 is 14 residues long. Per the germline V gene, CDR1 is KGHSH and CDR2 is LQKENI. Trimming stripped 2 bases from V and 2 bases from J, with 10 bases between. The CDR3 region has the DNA TGTGCCAGCTCACCAAGTACTACCACCTACGAGCAGTACTTC. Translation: CASSPSTTTYEQYF.

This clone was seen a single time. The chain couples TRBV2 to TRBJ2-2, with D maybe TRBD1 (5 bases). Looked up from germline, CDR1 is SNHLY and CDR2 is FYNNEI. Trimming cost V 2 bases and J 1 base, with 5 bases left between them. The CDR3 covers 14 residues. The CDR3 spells CASSEQGNTGELFF. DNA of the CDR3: TGTGCCAGCAGTGAACAGGGGAACACCGGGGAGCTGTTTTTT.

CDR3 nucleotide sequence: TGTGCCAGCAGTTCGTCTAGCGGGGGCTGGAACGAGCAGTACTTC. Protein product: CASSSSSGGWNEQYF. V gene TRBV6-5 combines with J gene TRBJ2-7, with TRBD2 identical over 10 bases. The CDR3 contains 15 residues. Trimming cost V 4 bases and J 5 bases; bases outside gene matches: 8. Germline assignment: CDR1 MNHEY and CDR2 SVGAGI.